A selection of T cell receptor beta chains follows, all from one sample in a study of a mutant IDH1 vaccine in newly diagnosed glioma. These receptors are not linked to any known antigen. Profiling relied on immunoSEQ multiplex PCR, and the TCRdb table lists in-frame clones only, not all of them. The sample records about 52,000 clones, roughly 90% being singletons. The sample was PBMCs, taken from a glioma patient whose treatment included an IDH1 peptide vaccine. These receptors originate from a middle-aged man with glioma. The conserved cysteine and the conserved F or W are not part of the CDR3 here. Part of the rows lack a size; the others show once, few, many or a class for expanded clones.

J gene: TRBJ1-5
V gene: TRBV6-1
clone size: once
CDR3 protein: ATRLSGEIQPQH

J gene: TRBJ1-1
V gene: TRBV30
clone size: -
CDR3 protein: AWSTGGAEAF

J gene: TRBJ2-1
V gene: TRBV29-1
clone size: -
CDR3 protein: SIWRGTGDNEQF

J gene: TRBJ1-6
V gene: TRBV4-3
clone size: -
CDR3 protein: ASSRSLQGNNSPLH

J gene: TRBJ2-5
V gene: TRBV18
clone size: -
CDR3 protein: ASSPGTVVQETQY

J gene: TRBJ1-1
V gene: TRBV9
clone size: -
CDR3 protein: ASSVGLTEVYTEAF

J gene: TRBJ1-4
V gene: TRBV19
clone size: -
CDR3 protein: ASSLQGRNEKLF

J gene: TRBJ2-6
V gene: TRBV7-9
clone size: -
CDR3 protein: ASSLTRAPSGANVLT

J gene: TRBJ2-5
V gene: TRBV6-1
clone size: -
CDR3 protein: ASSELAGHQETQY

J gene: TRBJ2-5
V gene: TRBV18
clone size: -
CDR3 protein: ASSTGTGSQETQY

J gene: TRBJ2-2
V gene: TRBV5-4
clone size: few
CDR3 protein: ASSPPSRGGAGELF

J gene: TRBJ2-1
V gene: TRBV19
clone size: once
CDR3 protein: ASSIGVGEQF

J gene: TRBJ2-5
V gene: TRBV7-9
clone size: -
CDR3 protein: ASSLRGKETQY

J gene: TRBJ2-2
V gene: TRBV6-6
clone size: few
CDR3 protein: ASDAAVSTGELF

J gene: TRBJ2-2
V gene: TRBV4-2
clone size: -
CDR3 protein: ASSRRDVPTGELF

J gene: TRBJ1-4
V gene: TRBV27
clone size: -
CDR3 protein: ASSLRQKGEKLF

J gene: TRBJ2-6
V gene: TRBV5-1
clone size: -
CDR3 protein: ASSLVSGASSGANVLT

J gene: TRBJ1-3
V gene: TRBV18
clone size: -
CDR3 protein: ASSPSGDRTFSGNTIY

J gene: TRBJ1-5
V gene: TRBV11-3
clone size: -
CDR3 protein: ASSRRRRARGQPQH